This is a list of T cell receptor beta chains from one sample in a study of CD8 T cells in Susac syndrome. Each CDR3 protein is one row after TCRdb ran MiXCR on the immunoSEQ multiplex PCR reads. The top ten clones hold around 0.2% of a sample with approximately 120,000 distinct CDR3 sequences, 90% to 95% of them seen once. Input material: CD8+ T cells from PBMCs. These receptors were collected from a human donor with Susac syndrome. Each CDR3 is given with its conserved first and last residue. D genes are given only for firm matches. Size values are once, few and many counts, or a class for expanded clones, and some rows have none.

-	TRBV4-3	TRBJ2-3	-	TGCGCCAGCAGCCAAGAGGGATCAGTAGATACGCAGTATTTT	CASSQEGSVDTQYF
-	TRBV30	TRBJ1-5	TRBD1	TGTGCCTGGAACTCGGGACAGGGTGAGAATCAGCCCCAGCATTTT	CAWNSGQGENQPQHF
-	TRBV27	TRBJ2-7	-	TGTGCCAGCAGTCCTAACAGAGCCTACGAGCAGTACTTC	CASSPNRAYEQYF
-	TRBV4-1	TRBJ1-1	-	TGCGCCAGCAGCTTAGCAAGGTGGGACACTGAAGCTTTCTTT	CASSLARWDTEAFF
-	TRBV4-2	TRBJ2-7	TRBD2	TGTGCCAGCAGCCAAGATAAGCGGGGCATCAACGAGCAGTACTTC	CASSQDKRGINEQYF
-	TRBV30	TRBJ1-3	-	TGTGCCTGGAGTGAAAACTCTGGAAACACCATATATTTT	CAWSENSGNTIYF
-	TRBV27	TRBJ1-6	-	TGTGCCAGCAGTTTTCTCAGGGTGGGTTCACCCCTCCACTTT	CASSFLRVGSPLHF
few	TRBV12-3/TRBV12-4	TRBJ2-7	TRBD1	TGTGCCAGCAGTCTCGGGACAGGGGCCTACGAGCAGTACTTC	CASSLGTGAYEQYF
-	TRBV7-3	TRBJ2-3	TRBD2	TGTGCCAGCAGCTCCTCCGGGGCGGGGGGTGATACGCAGTATTTT	CASSSSGAGGDTQYF
-	TRBV6-2/TRBV6-3	TRBJ2-7	-	TGTGCCAGCAGTTACTCGATGGGGGCCTACGAGCAGTACTTC	CASSYSMGAYEQYF
-	TRBV5-5	TRBJ2-5	-	TGTGCCAGCAGCTTGAGTCTCGGGGGCCCAACTAAAGAGACCCAGTACTTC	CASSLSLGGPTKETQYF
-	TRBV11-2	TRBJ1-6	TRBD1	TGTGCCAGCAGCCGACAGGGTAATTCACCCCTCCACTTT	CASSRQGNSPLHF
once	TRBV9	TRBJ2-1	TRBD1	TGTGCCAGCAGCGAGGGGACAGGGGGCTCCTACAATGAGCAGTTCTTC	CASSEGTGGSYNEQFF
once	TRBV13	TRBJ1-2	-	TGTGCCAGCAGCTCCGGGACGGGGAACTATGGCTACACCTTC	CASSSGTGNYGYTF
-	TRBV28	TRBJ1-5	-	TGTGCCAGCTGGCCCGATGGCAATCAGCCCCAGCATTTT	CASWPDGNQPQHF
-	TRBV4-2	TRBJ2-1	-	TGTGCCAGCAGCCAAGATATAGCGGATGAGCAGTTCTTC	CASSQDIADEQFF
-	TRBV5-6	TRBJ2-5	-	TGTGCCAGCAGCTTGGGTAACCAAGAGACCCAGTACTTC	CASSLGNQETQYF
-	TRBV4-1	TRBJ1-2	-	TGCGCCAGCAGCCAAGATAGGGGCTACGTCGCCGGTGGCTACACCTTC	CASSQDRGYVAGGYTF
-	TRBV12-3/TRBV12-4	TRBJ2-2	-	TGTGCCAGCAGTTCTTCCTTTTCCATGTGGGTTTCCGGGGAGCTGTTTTTT	CASSSSFSMWVSGELFF
-	TRBV3-1	TRBJ2-6	-	TGTGCCAGCAGCCAAGATGTGGAGACTGGGGCCAACGTCCTGACTTTC	CASSQDVETGANVLTF
-	TRBV4-1	TRBJ2-3	-	TGCGCCAGCAGCCAAACAGGGAGCGCAGATACGCAGTATTTT	CASSQTGSADTQYF
-	TRBV7-9	TRBJ2-5	-	TGTGCCAGCTTGGGCACTAAGACCCAGTACTTC	CASLGTKTQYF
-	TRBV6-5	TRBJ2-5	TRBD2	TGTGCCAGCAGTTGGGGTTTTGGGAGCGGGGGGGAAGAGACCCAGTACTTC	CASSWGFGSGGEETQYF
-	TRBV28	TRBJ2-3	-	TGTGCCAGCGGTCTAGAGACCAGTCCTAGCACAGATACGCAGTATTTT	CASGLETSPSTDTQYF
-	TRBV27	TRBJ1-2	-	TGTGCCAGCAGTTTATCGATAGGGGGAAGTCGTGGCTACACCTTC	CASSLSIGGSRGYTF
-	TRBV7-9	TRBJ2-3	TRBD2	TGTGCCAGCACCACCGGCGGGGGATTCACAGATACGCAGTATTTT	CASTTGGGFTDTQYF
-	TRBV29-1	TRBJ1-4	-	TGCAGCGCGAGACAGGCAACTAATGAAAAACTGTTTTTT	CSARQATNEKLFF
-	TRBV5-6	TRBJ2-7	-	TGTGCCAGCAGCTCGGAGGTGTCAGGGGAGTCCTACGAGCAGTACTTC	CASSSEVSGESYEQYF
-	TRBV21-1	TRBJ2-5	-	TGTGCCAGCAACTACGGTTACCAAGAGACCCAGTACTTC	CASNYGYQETQYF
-	TRBV12-5	TRBJ1-2	-	TGTGCTAGTGGTTACACGGGACTCACCTACTATGGCTACACCTTC	CASGYTGLTYYGYTF
-	TRBV4-1	TRBJ2-7	TRBD2	TGCGCCAGCAGCCCGTTAGCGGGAGGGCCCTACGAGCAGTACTTC	CASSPLAGGPYEQYF
-	TRBV7-9	TRBJ1-1	-	TGTGCCAGCAGCTTAGTTAGGGGGACTGAAGCTTTCTTT	CASSLVRGTEAFF
-	TRBV13	TRBJ1-3	-	TGTGCCAGCAGCTTAGGGGGCGCCATGGACACCATATATTTT	CASSLGGAMDTIYF
-	TRBV19	TRBJ1-5	-	TGTGCCAGTAGTATCGACCCAAAGGATCAGCCCCAGCATTTT	CASSIDPKDQPQHF
-	TRBV25-1	TRBJ2-5	TRBD2	TGTGCCAGCAGTGAGAAAACTAGCGATGATGCAGGGGAGACCCAGTACTTC	CASSEKTSDDAGETQYF
-	TRBV11-2	TRBJ2-7	-	TGTGCCAGCAGCCCCCGGACTATTAACGAGCAGTACTTC	CASSPRTINEQYF
-	TRBV5-4	TRBJ2-7	-	TGTGCCAGCAGCTCCCAAGGTTGGGTCGCGGAGAATCGGGGCTACGAGCAGTACTTC	CASSSQGWVAENRGYEQYF
-	TRBV4-3	TRBJ2-7	-	TGCGCCAGCAGCCAAGATCGGACCTACGAGCAGTACTTC	CASSQDRTYEQYF
-	TRBV12-5	TRBJ2-1	-	TGTGCTAGTGGTTCCCCAGCAGGGGTACACGACAATGAGCAGTTCTTC	CASGSPAGVHDNEQFF
-	TRBV2	TRBJ1-5	-	TGTGCCAGCAGTGTGAATGATGGTCAGGGAGGGGGATATTATAGCAATCAGCCCCAGCATTTT	CASSVNDGQGGGYYSNQPQHF
-	TRBV9	TRBJ1-1	-	TGTGCCAGCAGCGTAGAGGAGACAGCGAACACTGAAGCTTTCTTT	CASSVEETANTEAFF
-	TRBV7-6	TRBJ1-1	TRBD1	TGTGCCAGCAGCTCCTCCGGGACAGGGAGGGAGGACACTGAAGCTTTCTTT	CASSSSGTGREDTEAFF
-	TRBV12-3/TRBV12-4	TRBJ2-4	-	TGTGCCAGCAGTTTAGGCTGGCAGGGAAAGAACATTCAGTACTTC	CASSLGWQGKNIQYF
-	TRBV11-2	TRBJ2-1	-	TGTGCCAGCAGCTTAGGGGTAGCGGATTACAATGAGCAGTTCTTC	CASSLGVADYNEQFF
-	TRBV4-1	TRBJ1-1	-	TGCGCCAGCAGCAGGCGACATACAGGCGCTGAAGCTTTCTTT	CASSRRHTGAEAFF
-	TRBV7-6	TRBJ1-3	-	TGTGCCAGCAGCTTAAGGGAGAGTGGAAACACCATATATTTT	CASSLRESGNTIYF
-	TRBV19	TRBJ2-7	TRBD2	TGTGCCACCTCCCTAGCGGGAGGTTTAATCGAGCAGTACTTC	CATSLAGGLIEQYF
-	TRBV20-1	TRBJ2-2	TRBD2	TGCAGTGCCGAAACTAGCGGGGGGGCAGGCACCGGGGAGCTGTTTTTT	CSAETSGGAGTGELFF
once	TRBV5-1	TRBJ1-5	TRBD1	TGCGCCAGCAGCTTGGGAGGGACAGACGACAATCAGCCCCAGCATTTT	CASSLGGTDDNQPQHF
-	TRBV28	TRBJ2-3	TRBD2	TGTGCCAGCAGTCCGCGGGCGGGGGGGCCTTCAGATACGCAGTATTTT	CASSPRAGGPSDTQYF
-	TRBV20-1	TRBJ2-7	TRBD1	TGCAGTGCTAGAGAGCCAGGGGGCGCGGAAGAGCAGTACTTC	CSAREPGGAEEQYF
-	TRBV11-2	TRBJ2-5	-	TGTGCCAGCAGCCTACGCCAGGGTTTTCAAGAGACCCAGTACTTC	CASSLRQGFQETQYF
-	TRBV5-4	TRBJ2-3	-	TGTGCCGACACGGTCCATGGCACAGATACGCAGTATTTT	CADTVHGTDTQYF
-	TRBV9	TRBJ1-3	-	TGTGCCAGCAGCGTAGCGGGCAACTCTGGAAACACCATATATTTT	CASSVAGNSGNTIYF
few	TRBV11-2	TRBJ2-2	-	TGTGCCAGCAGCTTAAATCGGGAGCTGTTTTTT	CASSLNRELFF